This TCR beta chain was identified in a study of blood T cell repertoires in COVID-19. Background on the study: T cells, B-cell-depleted T cells, or PBMCs supplied cDNA or gDNA.

The authors' processing: Quantification of nucleated cells was approximated via reference gene primer amplification. Some clones are missing from TCRdb's copy, which holds only in-frame ones; the method was immunoSEQ multiplex PCR. The V and J calls and clone size were taken over from that table, and D and trimming were inferred from the DNA. Among 390,000 or so clones, 75% to 90% were seen once, and the ten largest hold over 4.5%. The CDR3 covers 13 residues. From germline, CDR1 is GTSNPN and CDR2 SVGIG (reference sequence). V lost 5 bases, J lost 10 bases, and 20 bases lay in between. This clonotype originated in a woman aged 50 to 60 who had recovered from COVID-19. The chain joins TRBV30 to TRBJ1-1; TRBD1 is a possible D gene (5 bases). The sequenced sample consisted of PBMCs or T cells enriched from blood (not recorded which). CDR3 protein: CAWHSPGIWVAFF. In DNA form, the CDR3 reads TGTGCCTGGCATTCGCCAGGGATCTGGGTAGCTTTCTTT.